This T cell receptor beta chain was captured in a study of OX40 agonist ivuxolimab in advanced cancers. The table came from immunoSEQ multiplex PCR; TCRdb's copy has only in-frame clones and leaves some out. The sample yields under 100,000 clones, roughly 80% seen once. Germline-derived CDR1 and CDR2 are LNHDA and SQIVND (reference sequence). CDR3 length: 16 residues. V lost 4 bases and J lost 6; bases outside the gene matches: 8. This TCR was sampled from an adult with an advanced solid tumor such as melanoma, head and neck, liver or kidney cancer. This sequence joins TRBV19 and TRBJ2-2, with 10 bases identical to TRBD1. The sample was CD4+ or CD8+ T cells sorted from blood, taken in a trial of the OX40 agonist ivuxolimab. The CDR3 DNA follows: TGTGCCAGTAGTACCTTGACAGGGGGCAAGGCCGGGGAGCTGTTTTTT. Amino acids: CASSTLTGGKAGELFF.